This T cell receptor beta chain came from a study of response to subunit inactivated influenza vaccine. Study-level points and caveats: It was the authors' suggestion that each seasonal influenza vaccination recruits few new T cells.

Comments on this clonotype: Its antigen is not identified.

Each CDR3 protein gets one entry after TCRdb re-called the RT-PCR reads with MiXCR. The table shows about 780,000 distinct CDR3 sequences, with roughly 18% occurring only once. The source was PBMCs from blood, collected 4 to 6 days after vaccination. This sequence originates from a man aged 50-60 years who received an inactivated influenza vaccine.

CDR3 loop: CAISVGQPYEQYF. The CDR3 DNA follows: TGTGCCATCAGTGTTGGACAGCCCTACGAGCAGTACTTC. The gene calls are TRBV10-3 and TRBJ2-7; D is perhaps TRBD1 (6 bases). V shed 4 bases and J shed 2 bases, with 9 bases lying between them. In germline, CDR1 is ENHRY, CDR2 SYGVKD. The length of the CDR3 is 13 residues.